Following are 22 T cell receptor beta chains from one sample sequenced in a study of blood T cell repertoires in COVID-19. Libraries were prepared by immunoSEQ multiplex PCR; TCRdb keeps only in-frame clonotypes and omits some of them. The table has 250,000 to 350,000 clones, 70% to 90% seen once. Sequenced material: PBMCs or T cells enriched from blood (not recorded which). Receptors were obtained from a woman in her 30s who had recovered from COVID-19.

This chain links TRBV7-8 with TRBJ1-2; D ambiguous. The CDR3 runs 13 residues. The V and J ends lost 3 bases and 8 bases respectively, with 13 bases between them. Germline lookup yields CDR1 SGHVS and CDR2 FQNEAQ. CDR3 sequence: CASSFRGARGYTF. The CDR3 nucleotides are TGTGCCAGCAGCTTCCGGGGAGCACGCGGCTACACCTTC.

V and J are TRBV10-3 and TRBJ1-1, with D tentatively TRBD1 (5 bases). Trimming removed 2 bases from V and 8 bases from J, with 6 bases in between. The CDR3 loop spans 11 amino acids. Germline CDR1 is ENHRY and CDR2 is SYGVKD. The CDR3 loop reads CAISEAGEAFF. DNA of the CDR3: TGTGCCATCAGTGAGGCAGGGGAAGCTTTCTTT.

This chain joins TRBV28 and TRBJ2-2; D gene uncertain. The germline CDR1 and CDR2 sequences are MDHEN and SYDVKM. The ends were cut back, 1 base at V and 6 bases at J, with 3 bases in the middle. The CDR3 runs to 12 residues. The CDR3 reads CASSLSSGELFF. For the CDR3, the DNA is TGTGCCAGCAGTTTATCATCCGGGGAGCTGTTTTTT.

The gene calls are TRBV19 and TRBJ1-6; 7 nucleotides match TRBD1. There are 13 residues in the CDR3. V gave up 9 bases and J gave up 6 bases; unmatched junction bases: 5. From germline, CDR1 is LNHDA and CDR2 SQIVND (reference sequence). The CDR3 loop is CASHGTVNSPLHF. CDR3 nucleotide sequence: TGTGCCAGCCATGGGACAGTTAATTCACCCCTCCACTTT.

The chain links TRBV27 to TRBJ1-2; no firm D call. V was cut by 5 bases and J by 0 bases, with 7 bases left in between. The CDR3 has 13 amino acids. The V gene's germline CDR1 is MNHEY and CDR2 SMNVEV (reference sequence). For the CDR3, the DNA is TGTGCCAGCAGTCCTTTTGCTAACTATGGCTACACCTTC. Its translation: CASSPFANYGYTF.

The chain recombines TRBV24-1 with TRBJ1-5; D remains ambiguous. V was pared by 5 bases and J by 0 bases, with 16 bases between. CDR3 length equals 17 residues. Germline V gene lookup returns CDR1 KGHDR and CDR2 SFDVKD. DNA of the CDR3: TGTGCCACCAGTGGTTACGATGGAGCCGCTAGCAATCAGCCCCAGCATTTT. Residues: CATSGYDGAASNQPQHF.

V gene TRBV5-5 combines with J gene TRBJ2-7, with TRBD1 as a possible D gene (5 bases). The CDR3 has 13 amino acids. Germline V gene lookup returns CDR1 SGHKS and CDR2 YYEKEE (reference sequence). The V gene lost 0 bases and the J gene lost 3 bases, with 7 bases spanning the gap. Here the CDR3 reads CASSLAGNYEQYF. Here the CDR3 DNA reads TGTGCCAGCAGCTTGGCAGGGAACTACGAGCAGTACTTC. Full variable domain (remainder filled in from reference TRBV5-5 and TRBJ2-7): DAGVTQSPTHLIKTRGQQVTLRCSPISGHKSVSWYQQVLGQGPQFIFQYYEKEERGRGNFPDRFSARQFPNYSSELNVNALLLGDSALYLCASSLAGNYEQYFGPGTRLTVT.

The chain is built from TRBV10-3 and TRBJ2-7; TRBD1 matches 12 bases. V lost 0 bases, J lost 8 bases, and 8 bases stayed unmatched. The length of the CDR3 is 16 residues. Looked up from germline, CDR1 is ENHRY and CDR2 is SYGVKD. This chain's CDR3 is CAISESHPGQGAKQYF. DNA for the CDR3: TGTGCCATCAGTGAGTCGCACCCGGGACAGGGGGCCAAGCAGTACTTC.

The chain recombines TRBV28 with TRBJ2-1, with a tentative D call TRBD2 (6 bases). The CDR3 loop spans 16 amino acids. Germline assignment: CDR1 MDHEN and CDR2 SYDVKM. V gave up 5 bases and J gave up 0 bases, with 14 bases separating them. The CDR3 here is CASSTSIADSYNEQFF. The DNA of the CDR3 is TGTGCCAGCAGTACCTCAATAGCGGACTCCTACAATGAGCAGTTCTTC.

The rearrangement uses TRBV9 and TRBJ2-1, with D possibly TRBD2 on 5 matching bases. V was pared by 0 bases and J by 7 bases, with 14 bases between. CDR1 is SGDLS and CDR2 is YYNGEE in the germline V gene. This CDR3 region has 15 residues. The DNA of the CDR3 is TGTGCCAGCAGCGTAGCGGGGAGCGGTATGAATGAGCAGTTCTTC. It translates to CASSVAGSGMNEQFF.

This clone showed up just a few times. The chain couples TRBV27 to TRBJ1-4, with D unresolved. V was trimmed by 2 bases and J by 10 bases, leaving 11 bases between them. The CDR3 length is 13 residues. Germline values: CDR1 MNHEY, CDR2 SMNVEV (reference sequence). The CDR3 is CASSLRGSGKLFF. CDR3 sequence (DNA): TGTGCCAGCAGTTTACGAGGTTCGGGAAAACTGTTTTTT.

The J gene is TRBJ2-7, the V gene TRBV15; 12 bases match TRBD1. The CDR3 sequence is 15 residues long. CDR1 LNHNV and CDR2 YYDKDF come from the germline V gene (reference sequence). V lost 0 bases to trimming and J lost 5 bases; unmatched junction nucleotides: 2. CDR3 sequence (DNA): TGTGCCACCAGCAGAGATTGGGACAGGGGGCACGAGCAGTACTTC. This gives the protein CATSRDWDRGHEQYF.

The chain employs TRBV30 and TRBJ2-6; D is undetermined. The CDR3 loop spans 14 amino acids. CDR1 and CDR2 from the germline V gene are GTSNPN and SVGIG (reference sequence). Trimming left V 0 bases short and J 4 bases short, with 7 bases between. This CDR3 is CAWSVLSGANVLTF. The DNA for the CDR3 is TGTGCCTGGAGTGTACTTTCCGGGGCCAACGTCCTGACTTTC.

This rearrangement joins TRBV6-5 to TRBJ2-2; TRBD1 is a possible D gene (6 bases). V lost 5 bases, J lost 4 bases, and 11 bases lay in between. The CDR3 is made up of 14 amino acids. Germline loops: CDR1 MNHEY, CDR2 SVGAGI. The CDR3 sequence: CASSPGVVTGELFF. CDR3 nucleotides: TGTGCCAGCAGTCCAGGGGTTGTCACCGGGGAGCTGTTTTTT.

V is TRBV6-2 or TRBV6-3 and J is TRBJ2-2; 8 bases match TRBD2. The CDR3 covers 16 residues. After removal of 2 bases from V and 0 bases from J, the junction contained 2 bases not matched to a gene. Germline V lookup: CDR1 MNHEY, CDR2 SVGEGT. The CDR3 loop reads CASSYVGGANTGELFF. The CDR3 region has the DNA TGTGCCAGCAGTTACGTCGGGGGGGCGAACACCGGGGAGCTGTTTTTT.

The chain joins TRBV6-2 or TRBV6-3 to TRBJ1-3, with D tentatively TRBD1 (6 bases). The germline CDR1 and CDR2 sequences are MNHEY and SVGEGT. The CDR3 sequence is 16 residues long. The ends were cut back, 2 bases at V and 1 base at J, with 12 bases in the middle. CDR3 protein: CASSYPPQGSGNTIYF. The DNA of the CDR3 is TGTGCCAGCAGTTACCCGCCACAGGGATCTGGAAACACCATATATTTT.

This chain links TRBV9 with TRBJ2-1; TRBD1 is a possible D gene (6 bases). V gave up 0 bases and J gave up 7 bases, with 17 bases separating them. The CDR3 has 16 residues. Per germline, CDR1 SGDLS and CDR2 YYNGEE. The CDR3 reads CASSVEFRGRGNEQFF. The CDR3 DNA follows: TGTGCCAGCAGCGTAGAATTTCGGGGAAGGGGGAATGAGCAGTTCTTC.

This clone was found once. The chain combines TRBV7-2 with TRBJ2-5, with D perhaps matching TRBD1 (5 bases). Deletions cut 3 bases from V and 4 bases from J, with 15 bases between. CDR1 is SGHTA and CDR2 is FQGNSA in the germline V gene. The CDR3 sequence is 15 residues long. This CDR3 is CASSFDRFQGETQYF. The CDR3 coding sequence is TGTGCCAGCAGCTTTGACAGATTTCAGGGAGAGACCCAGTACTTC.

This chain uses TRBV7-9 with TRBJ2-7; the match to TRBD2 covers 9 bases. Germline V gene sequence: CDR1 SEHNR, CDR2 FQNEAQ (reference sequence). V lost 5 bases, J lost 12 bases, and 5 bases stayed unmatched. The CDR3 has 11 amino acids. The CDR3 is CASSGGLARYF. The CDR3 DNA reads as TGTGCCAGCAGCGGGGGACTAGCTCGGTACTTC. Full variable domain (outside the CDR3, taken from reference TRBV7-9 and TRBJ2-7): DTGVSQNPRHKITKRGQNVTFRCDPISEHNRLYWYRQTLGQGPEFLTYFQNEAQLEKSRLLSDRFSAERPKGSFSTLEIQRTEQGDSAMYLCASSGGLARYFGPGTRLTVT.

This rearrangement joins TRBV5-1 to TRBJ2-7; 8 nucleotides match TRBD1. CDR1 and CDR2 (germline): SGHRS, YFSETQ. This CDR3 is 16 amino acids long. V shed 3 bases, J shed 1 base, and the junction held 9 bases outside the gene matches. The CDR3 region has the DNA TGCGCCAGCAGCTGGACAGGGAGGACGGAGTCCTACGAGCAGTACTTC. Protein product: CASSWTGRTESYEQYF.

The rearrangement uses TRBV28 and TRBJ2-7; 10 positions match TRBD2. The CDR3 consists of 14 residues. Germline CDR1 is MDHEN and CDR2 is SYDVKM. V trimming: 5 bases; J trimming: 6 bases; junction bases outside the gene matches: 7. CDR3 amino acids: CASSLLAGVSEQYF. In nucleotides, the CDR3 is TGTGCCAGCAGTCTGCTAGCGGGAGTATCCGAGCAGTACTTC.

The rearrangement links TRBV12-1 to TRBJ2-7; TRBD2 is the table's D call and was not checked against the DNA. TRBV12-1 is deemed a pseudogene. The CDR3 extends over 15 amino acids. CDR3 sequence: CASSSKRGLSYEQYF. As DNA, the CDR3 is TGTGCCAGCAGCTCTAAGCGGGGCCTCTCCTACGAGCAGTACTTC.